This TCR beta chain was captured by sequencing in a study of PD-1 blockade in mismatch repair-deficient tumors (dated by TCRdb to 2016 to 2017). Concerning the study at large: Between September 2013 and September 2016, the trial enrolled some 86 consecutive patients with more than 10 mismatch repair-deficient cancer types, every one of whom had been previously treated and was progressing. Tumor-associated T cell clones were tracked in the peripheral blood of patients responding to PD-1 blockade by deep sequencing of TCR CDR3 regions. The investigation overall reported the following: Clones residing in the tumor, which were often undetectable in blood before treatment, expanded quickly after pembrolizumab and then contracted, generally before radiologic responses.

For each enrolled patient, mismatch repair deficiency was established using either polymerase chain reaction or immunohistochemistry. A few patients who responded to pembrolizumab therapy underwent TCR sequencing. Pembrolizumab PD-1 blockade was prospectively tested in advanced mismatch repair-deficient cancers, regardless of tissue of origin, in the phase II trial. Peripheral blood T cell samples were gathered serially, both before PD-1 blockade started and at multiple time points afterward. The timing of each blood sample was reported as weeks after the first dose of pembrolizumab. Remarks on this clone: This receptor's antigen is unknown. It has no much larger one-base neighbor in the sample; base qualities were not kept.

The CDR3 sequence holds 15 residues, the cysteine and phenylalanine included. Here the CDR3 DNA is all that survives: 45 bases in frame from base 1. The germline V gene (reference sequence) yields SGHNT for CDR1 and YYREEE for CDR2. V ends up 0 bases short and J 0 bases short, with an unmatched junction base count of 2. Libraries came from the immunoSEQ multiplex PCR assay. This is the immuneACCESS table as TCRdb keeps it, with only in-frame sequences that have V and J called. A part of the clones is gone; compared with another copy, unresolved V genes explain less than half, and the rest is unexplained. The sample table contains about 120,000 clones; only one count was recorded for 70% to 80% of them. The ten largest clones capture less than 5.5% of the sample.

The chain links TRBV5-4 with TRBJ1-1, with TRBD1 identical over 7 junction bases. The source material was peripheral blood, sampled 60 weeks after starting pembrolizumab. The receptor was isolated from an adult with mismatch repair-deficient cancer. This receptor carries the CDR3 CASSLGQGMNTEAFF. Read as DNA, the sequence is TGTGCCAGCAGCTTGGGACAGGGAATGAACACTGAAGCTTTCTTT.